A single sample is the source of the 20 T cell receptor beta chains below, sequenced in a study of beta chain features in type 1 diabetes. As every portion of the isolated RNA was reverse transcribed, the sequencing read expressed TCRB transcripts. Assay used: immunoSEQ multiplex PCR; TCRdb lists only in-frame clones, some missing. The sample carries under 950,000 clones, roughly a sixth recorded once. The specimen sequenced was naive CD4+ T cells from blood. These TCRs come from a woman in her late teens or twenties in good health.

The V call is TRBV27, the J call TRBJ2-7, with TRBD1 matching 9 bases. Germline assignment: CDR1 MNHEY and CDR2 SMNVEV (reference sequence). V lost 5 bases and J lost 2; bases outside the gene matches: 13. The CDR3 extends over 17 amino acids. This CDR3 is CASSPGQGRNRAYEQYF. The CDR3 coding sequence is TGTGCCAGCAGTCCGGGACAGGGAAGGAACCGAGCCTACGAGCAGTACTTC.

This clone has only a few counts. The gene calls are TRBV11-1 and TRBJ2-7; a possible D gene is TRBD2 (5 bases). V was pared by 3 bases and J by 2 bases, with 8 bases between. Germline V gene lookup returns CDR1 SGHAT and CDR2 FQDESV (reference sequence). CDR3 length equals 13 residues. The CDR3 nucleotides are TGTGCCAGCAGCTTCGGGGAAACCTACGAGCAGTACTTC. This codes for CASSFGETYEQYF.

The CDR3 region is CASSLGGTDTQYF. The CDR3 DNA reads TGTGCCAGCAGCTTGGGGGGCACAGATACGCAGTATTTT. V is TRBV5-5 and J is TRBJ2-3; D is uncertain. Germline-derived CDR1 and CDR2 are SGHKS and YYEKEE (reference sequence). This CDR3 spans 13 amino acids. V lost 0 bases to trimming and J lost 1 base, with 3 bases between them. Full variable domain (missing parts from reference TRBV5-5 and TRBJ2-3): DAGVTQSPTHLIKTRGQQVTLRCSPISGHKSVSWYQQVLGQGPQFIFQYYEKEERGRGNFPDRFSARQFPNYSSELNVNALLLGDSALYLCASSLGGTDTQYFGPGTRLTVL.

The chain couples TRBV5-1 to TRBJ2-1; D possibly matches TRBD1 or TRBD2 (5 bases each). This CDR3 is built from 13 residues. Between the trimmed V and J ends, which lost 0 bases and 9 bases, there was a span of 10 bases. The germline V gene encodes CDR1 SGHRS and CDR2 YFSETQ. The CDR3 bases are TGCGCCAGCAGCTTGGTCAGGGCGGGTGAGCAGTTCTTC. Encoded protein: CASSLVRAGEQFF.

This clone was counted a few times. The V and J genes are TRBV6-1 and TRBJ1-5; 8 bases line up with TRBD1. CDR3 size: 12 residues. Germline V gene lookup returns CDR1 MNHNS and CDR2 SASEGT. The trim removed 6 bases at V and 14 bases at J, leaving 9 bases unmatched. For the CDR3, the DNA is TGTGCCAGCAGGCAGCTCGGGACAGGCGAGCATTTT. Its protein is CASRQLGTGEHF.

In its sample, this clone was seen a few times. The chain recombines TRBV7-6 with TRBJ2-7, with D unresolved. The germline V gene has CDR1 SGHVS and CDR2 FNYEAQ. The CDR3 is made up of 16 amino acids. Trimming took 1 base from V and 2 from J, leaving 15 bases between them. The CDR3 here is CASSLGTLGRAYEQYF. CDR3 DNA sequence: TGTGCCAGCAGCTTAGGAACTTTGGGAAGAGCCTACGAGCAGTACTTC.

The chain carries TRBV25-1 and TRBJ2-4; D gene uncertain. CDR1 MGHDK and CDR2 SYGVNS come from the germline V gene. This CDR3 region has 16 residues. V gave up 4 bases and J gave up 4 bases, with 17 bases separating them. The chain's CDR3 is CASSGSPMTGKNIQYF. The CDR3 nucleotides are TGTGCCAGCAGTGGCTCCCCAATGACCGGAAAAAACATTCAGTACTTC.

The chain couples TRBV4-2 to TRBJ2-7, with D unresolved. Germline assignment: CDR1 LGHNA and CDR2 YNFKEQ. The CDR3 sequence is 15 residues long. V lost 1 base, J lost 0 bases, and 10 bases lay in between. The CDR3 region has the DNA TGTGCCAGCAGCCAAGTTCCAGCGCGCTCCTACGAGCAGTACTTC. Amino acid sequence: CASSQVPARSYEQYF.

This chain connects TRBV5-1 to TRBJ2-3; D unresolved. This CDR3 spans 15 amino acids. The ends were cut back, 0 bases at V and 0 bases at J, with 8 bases in the middle. Germline lookup yields CDR1 SGHRS and CDR2 YFSETQ. The CDR3 loop reads CASSLGRPSTDTQYF. CDR3 in DNA: TGCGCCAGCAGCTTGGGTAGACCTAGCACAGATACGCAGTATTTT.

J is TRBJ2-7 and V is TRBV6-6; TRBD1 agrees at 9 bases. With 7 bases clipped from V and 6 bases from J, the junction kept 10 bases outside the gene matches. CDR1 is MNHNY, CDR2 SVGAGI, per germline (reference sequence). The CDR3 loop spans 14 amino acids. For the CDR3, the DNA is TGTGCCAGCACCCACCGGACAGGGGTTATCGAGCAGTACTTC. Its protein product is CASTHRTGVIEQYF.

The sample holds a few counts of this clone. Here the CDR3 DNA reads TGCGCCAGCAGCCAACGCCTCAGGGGGCGGACGGGCACAGATACGCAGTATTTT. Protein: CASSQRLRGRTGTDTQYF. The chain recombines TRBV4-1 with TRBJ2-3; 8 bases match TRBD1. CDR3 size: 18 residues. Unmatched junction bases numbered 11, after V lost 2 bases and J lost 1 base. The germline V gene encodes CDR1 MGHRA and CDR2 YSYEKL.

J is TRBJ2-7 and V is TRBV29-1; 7 positions match TRBD1. The length of the CDR3 is 13 residues. CDR1 SQVTM and CDR2 ANQGSEA come from the germline V gene. J lost 2 bases, V lost 6 bases, and 7 bases had no gene match. The CDR3 region is CSVRGIYPYEQYF. CDR3 sequence (DNA): TGCAGCGTCAGGGGGATTTACCCCTACGAGCAGTACTTC.

The chain couples TRBV7-2 to TRBJ2-7, with D hard to call. The CDR3 has 13 residues. Germline V gene lookup returns CDR1 SGHTA and CDR2 FQGNSA. Trimming took off 1 base at V and 6 bases at J, with 10 bases between the two ends. The CDR3 region is CASSLEVAGEQYF. The CDR3 DNA is TGTGCCAGCAGCTTAGAGGTAGCAGGCGAGCAGTACTTC.

The V and J genes are TRBV7-8 and TRBJ2-7; 13 positions match TRBD2. Germline CDR1 reads SGHVS; CDR2 reads FQNEAQ. CDR3 length: 16 residues. Trimming cost V 4 bases and J 4 bases; bases outside gene matches: 7. CDR3 in amino acids: CASSSLRLAGGYEQYF. CDR3 in DNA: TGTGCCAGCAGCTCGCTAAGACTAGCGGGAGGTTACGAGCAGTACTTC.

This clone occurred a few times. This chain joins TRBV7-2 and TRBJ2-7; unclear D gene. Germline V lookup: CDR1 SGHTA, CDR2 FQGNSA. The CDR3 extends over 14 amino acids. Deletions cut 0 bases from V and 1 base from J, with 7 bases between. The CDR3: CASSLASASYEQYF. CDR3 bases: TGTGCCAGCAGCTTAGCTAGTGCTTCCTACGAGCAGTACTTC.

The V gene is TRBV7-9, the J gene TRBJ2-7; D ambiguous. Trimming left V 1 base short and J 6 bases short, with 16 bases between. The CDR3 length is 15 residues. Germline V gene sequence: CDR1 SEHNR, CDR2 FQNEAQ (reference sequence). CDR3 bases: TGTGCCAGCAGCTTAGTTTCGGTCCACGGTGGCGAGCAGTACTTC. It codes for CASSLVSVHGGEQYF.

The gene calls are TRBV9 and TRBJ2-3; the D gene is possibly TRBD2 (5 bases). There are 14 residues in the CDR3. Between the trimmed V and J ends, which lost 0 bases and 6 bases, there was a span of 11 bases. Germline CDR1 and CDR2: SGDLS and YYNGEE. CDR3 bases: TGTGCCAGCAGCGTAGGGTGGGAGTTGGATACGCAGTATTTT. Translated, it gives CASSVGWELDTQYF.

The chain carries TRBV5-6 and TRBJ2-7; 7 bases are a match to TRBD1. Germline V CDR1 and CDR2: SGHDT, YYEEEE. The CDR3 runs 14 residues. With 4 bases clipped from V and 5 bases from J, the junction kept 9 bases outside the gene matches. This CDR3 reads CASSQVDRLHEQYF. CDR3 in DNA: TGTGCCAGCAGCCAGGTGGACAGGCTCCACGAGCAGTACTTC.

The chain combines TRBV6-5 with TRBJ1-2, with D perhaps matching TRBD1 (5 bases). Germline V gene sequence: CDR1 MNHEY, CDR2 SVGAGI. The CDR3 consists of 13 residues. Trimming cost V 6 bases and J 1 base, with 9 bases left between them. CDR3 bases: TGTGCCAGCAGATCCGACAGTAACTATGGCTACACCTTC. Protein product: CASRSDSNYGYTF.

The gene calls are TRBV7-2 and TRBJ2-7, with 9 bases identical to TRBD2. The CDR3 has 18 residues. In germline, CDR1 is SGHTA, CDR2 FQGNSA. With 2 bases clipped from V and 2 bases from J, the junction kept 13 bases outside the gene matches. The CDR3 region has the DNA TGTGCCAGCAGCTTATACAGGAATACGATAGCGGGAGCCTACGAGCAGTACTTC. This translates into CASSLYRNTIAGAYEQYF.